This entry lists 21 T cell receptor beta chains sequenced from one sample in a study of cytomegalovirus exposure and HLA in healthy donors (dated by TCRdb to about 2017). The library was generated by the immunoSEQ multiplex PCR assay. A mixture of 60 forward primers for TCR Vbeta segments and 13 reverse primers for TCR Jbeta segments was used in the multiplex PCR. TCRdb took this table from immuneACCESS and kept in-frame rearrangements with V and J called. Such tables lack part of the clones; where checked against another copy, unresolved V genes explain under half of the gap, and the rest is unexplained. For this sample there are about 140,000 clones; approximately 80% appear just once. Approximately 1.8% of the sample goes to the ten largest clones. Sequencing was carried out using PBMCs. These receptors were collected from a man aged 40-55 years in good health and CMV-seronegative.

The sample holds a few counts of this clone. In DNA, the CDR3 is TGCGCCATCAACGGGACAGCTCTCTACGAGCAGTACTTC. Its protein product is CAINGTALYEQYF. This chain connects TRBV10-1 to TRBJ2-7, with 7 bases identical to TRBD1. Germline-derived CDR1 and CDR2 are WNHNN and SYGVQD (reference sequence). V was pared by 10 bases and J by 3 bases, with 9 bases of the junction left unmatched. The CDR3 is 13 residues long.

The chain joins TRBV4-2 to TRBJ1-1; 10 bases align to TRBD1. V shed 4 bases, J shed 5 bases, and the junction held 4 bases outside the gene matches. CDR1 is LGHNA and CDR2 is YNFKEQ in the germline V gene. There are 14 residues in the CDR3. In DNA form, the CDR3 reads TGTGCCAGCAGCCCGACAGGGGGCGGAACTGAAGCTTTCTTT. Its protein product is CASSPTGGGTEAFF.

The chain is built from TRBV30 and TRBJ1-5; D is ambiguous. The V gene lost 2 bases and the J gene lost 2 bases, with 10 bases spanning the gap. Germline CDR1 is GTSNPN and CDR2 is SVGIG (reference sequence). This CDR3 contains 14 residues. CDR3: CAWSLRVGNQPQHF. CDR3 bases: TGTGCCTGGAGTCTGCGGGTGGGCAATCAGCCCCAGCATTTT.

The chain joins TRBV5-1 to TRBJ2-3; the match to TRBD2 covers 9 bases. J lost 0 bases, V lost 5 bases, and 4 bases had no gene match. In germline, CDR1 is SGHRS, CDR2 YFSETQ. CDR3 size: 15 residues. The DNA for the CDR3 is TGCGCCAGCAGACCCGGGACTAGCAGCACAGATACGCAGTATTTT. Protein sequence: CASRPGTSSTDTQYF.

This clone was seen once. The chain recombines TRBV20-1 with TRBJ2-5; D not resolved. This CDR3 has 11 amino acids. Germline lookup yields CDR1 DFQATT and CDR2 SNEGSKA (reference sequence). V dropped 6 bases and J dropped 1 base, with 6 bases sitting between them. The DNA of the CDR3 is TGCAGTGCCGATAGCCAAGAGACCCAGTACTTC. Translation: CSADSQETQYF.

CDR3 DNA sequence: TGTGCCAGCAGCTTTAGGACAGGGGGATACGAGCAGTACTTC. Amino acids: CASSFRTGGYEQYF. The V call is TRBV7-8, the J call TRBJ2-7; 10 bases align to TRBD1. The germline gives CDR1 SGHVS, CDR2 FQNEAQ. V lost 3 bases to trimming and J lost 4 bases; unmatched junction nucleotides: 3. The CDR3 contains 14 residues.

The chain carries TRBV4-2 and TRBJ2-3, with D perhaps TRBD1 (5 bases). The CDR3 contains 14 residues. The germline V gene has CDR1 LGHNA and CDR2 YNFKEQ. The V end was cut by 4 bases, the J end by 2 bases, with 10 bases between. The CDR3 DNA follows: TGTGCCAGCAGCCTGGGGCATCCCACAGATACGCAGTATTTT. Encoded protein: CASSLGHPTDTQYF.

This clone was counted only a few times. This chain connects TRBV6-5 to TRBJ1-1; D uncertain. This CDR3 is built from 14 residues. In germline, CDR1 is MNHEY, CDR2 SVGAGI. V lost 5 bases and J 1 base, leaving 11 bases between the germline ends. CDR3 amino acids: CASSVQIGNTEAFF. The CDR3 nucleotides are TGTGCCAGCAGTGTACAGATCGGGAACACTGAAGCTTTCTTT.

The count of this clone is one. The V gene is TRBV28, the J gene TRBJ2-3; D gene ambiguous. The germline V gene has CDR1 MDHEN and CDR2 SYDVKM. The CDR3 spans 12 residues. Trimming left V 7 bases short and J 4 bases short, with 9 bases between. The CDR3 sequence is CASTGSADTQYF. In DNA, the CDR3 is TGTGCCAGCACCGGTTCCGCAGATACGCAGTATTTT.

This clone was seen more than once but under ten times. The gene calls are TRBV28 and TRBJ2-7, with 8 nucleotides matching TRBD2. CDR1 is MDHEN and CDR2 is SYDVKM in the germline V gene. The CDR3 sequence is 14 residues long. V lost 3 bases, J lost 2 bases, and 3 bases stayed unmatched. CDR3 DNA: TGTGCCAGCAGTTTTGGACTAGCTACCTACGAGCAGTACTTC. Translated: CASSFGLATYEQYF.

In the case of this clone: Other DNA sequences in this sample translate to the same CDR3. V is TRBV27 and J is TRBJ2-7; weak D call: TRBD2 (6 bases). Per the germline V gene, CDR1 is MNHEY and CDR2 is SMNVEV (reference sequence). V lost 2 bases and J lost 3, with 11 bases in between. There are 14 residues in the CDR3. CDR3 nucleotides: TGTGCCAGCAGTTTACGCGGGGCGATCTACGAGCAGTACTTC. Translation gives CASSLRGAIYEQYF.

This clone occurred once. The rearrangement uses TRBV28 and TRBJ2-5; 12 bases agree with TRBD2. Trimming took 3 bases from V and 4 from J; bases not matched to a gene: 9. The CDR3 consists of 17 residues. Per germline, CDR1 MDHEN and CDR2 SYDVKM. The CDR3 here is CASSLALAGGPRETQYF. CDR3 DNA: TGTGCCAGCAGTTTGGCCCTAGCGGGAGGGCCCCGAGAGACCCAGTACTTC.

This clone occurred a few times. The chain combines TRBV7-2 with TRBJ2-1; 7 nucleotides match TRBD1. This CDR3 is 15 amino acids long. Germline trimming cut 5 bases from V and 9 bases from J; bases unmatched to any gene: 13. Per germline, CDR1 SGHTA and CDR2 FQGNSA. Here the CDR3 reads CASSAPGTAYGEQFF. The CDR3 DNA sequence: TGTGCCAGCAGCGCTCCGGGGACAGCCTACGGTGAGCAGTTCTTC.

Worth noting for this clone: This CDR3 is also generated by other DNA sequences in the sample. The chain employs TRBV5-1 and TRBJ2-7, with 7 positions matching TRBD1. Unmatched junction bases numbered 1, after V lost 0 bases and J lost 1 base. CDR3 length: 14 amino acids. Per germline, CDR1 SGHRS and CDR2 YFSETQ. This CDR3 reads CASSLAGGSYEQYF. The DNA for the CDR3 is TGCGCCAGCAGCTTGGCAGGGGGATCCTACGAGCAGTACTTC.

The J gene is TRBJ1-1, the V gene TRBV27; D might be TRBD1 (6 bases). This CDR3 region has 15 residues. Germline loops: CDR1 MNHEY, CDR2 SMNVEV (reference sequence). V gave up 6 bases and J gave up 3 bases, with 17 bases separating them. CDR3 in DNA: TGTGCCAGCAGCCTACGGGACATCTTTCACACTGAAGCTTTCTTT. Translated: CASSLRDIFHTEAFF.

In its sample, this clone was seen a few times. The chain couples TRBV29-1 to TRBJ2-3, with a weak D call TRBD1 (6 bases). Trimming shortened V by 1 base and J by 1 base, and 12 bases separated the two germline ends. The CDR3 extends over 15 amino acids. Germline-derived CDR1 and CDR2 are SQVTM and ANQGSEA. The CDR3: CSVEGGRGGTDTQYF. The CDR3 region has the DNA TGCAGCGTTGAAGGGGGGCGAGGGGGCACAGATACGCAGTATTTT.

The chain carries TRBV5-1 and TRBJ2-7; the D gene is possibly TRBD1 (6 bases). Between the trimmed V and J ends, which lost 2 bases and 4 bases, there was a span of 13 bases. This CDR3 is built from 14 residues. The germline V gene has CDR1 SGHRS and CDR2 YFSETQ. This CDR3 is CASSFTGSWYEQYF. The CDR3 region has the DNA TGCGCCAGCAGCTTCACAGGGAGTTGGTACGAGCAGTACTTC. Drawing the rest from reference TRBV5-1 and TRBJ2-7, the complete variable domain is KAGVTQTPRYLIKTRGQQVTLSCSPISGHRSVSWYQQTPGQGLQFLFEYFSETQRNKGNFPGRFSGRQFSNSRSEMNVSTLELGDSALYLCASSFTGSWYEQYFGPGTRLTVT.

CDR3 in DNA: TGTGCCAGCAGTAACCTAGTGGGACAGGGTACGCAGTATTTT. The encoded protein is CASSNLVGQGTQYF. V and J are TRBV2 and TRBJ2-3, with TRBD1 identical over 9 bases. V shed 5 bases and J 8 bases; nucleotides not matched to a gene: 8. The CDR3 is 14 amino acids. In germline, CDR1 is SNHLY, CDR2 FYNNEI.

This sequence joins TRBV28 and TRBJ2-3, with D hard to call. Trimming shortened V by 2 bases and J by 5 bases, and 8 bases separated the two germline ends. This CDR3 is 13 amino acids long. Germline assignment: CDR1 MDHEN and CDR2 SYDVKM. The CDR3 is CASSLQVGDTQYF. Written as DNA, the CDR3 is TGTGCCAGCAGTTTACAAGTCGGAGATACGCAGTATTTT.

The CDR3 DNA is TGTGCCAGCAGTGAAGAACGGGGGAATCAGCCCCAGCATTTT. This translates into CASSEERGNQPQHF. The rearrangement uses TRBV6-1 and TRBJ1-5, with D perhaps matching TRBD1 (5 bases). This CDR3 is 14 amino acids long. V shed 1 base and J shed 4 bases, with 8 bases lying between them. CDR1 is MNHNS, CDR2 SASEGT, per germline.

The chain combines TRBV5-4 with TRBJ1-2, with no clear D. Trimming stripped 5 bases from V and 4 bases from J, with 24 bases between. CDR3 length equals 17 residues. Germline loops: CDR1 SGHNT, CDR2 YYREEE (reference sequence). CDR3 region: CASSSPADQAESYGYTF. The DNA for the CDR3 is TGTGCCAGCAGTTCCCCAGCGGACCAAGCTGAATCCTATGGCTACACCTTC.